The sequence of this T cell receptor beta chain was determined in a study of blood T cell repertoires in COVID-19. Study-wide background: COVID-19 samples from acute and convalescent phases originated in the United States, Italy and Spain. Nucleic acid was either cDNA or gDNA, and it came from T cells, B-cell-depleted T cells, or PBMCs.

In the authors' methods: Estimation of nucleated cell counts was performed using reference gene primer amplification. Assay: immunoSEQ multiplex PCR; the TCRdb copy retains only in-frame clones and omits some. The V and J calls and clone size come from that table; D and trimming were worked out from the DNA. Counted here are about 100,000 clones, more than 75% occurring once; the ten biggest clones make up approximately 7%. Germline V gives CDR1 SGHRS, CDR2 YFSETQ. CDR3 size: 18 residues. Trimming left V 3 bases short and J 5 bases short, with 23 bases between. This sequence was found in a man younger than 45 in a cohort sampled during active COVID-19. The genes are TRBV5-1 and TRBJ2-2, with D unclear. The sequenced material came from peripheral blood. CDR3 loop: CASSSLETYREVTGELFF. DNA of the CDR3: TGCGCCAGCAGCTCGCTCGAAACATACCGAGAGGTGACCGGGGAGCTGTTTTTT.